Listed below are T cell receptor beta chains from one sample, sequenced in a study of T cell responses to AZD1222 COVID-19 vaccine. Assay used: immunoSEQ multiplex PCR; TCRdb lists only in-frame clones, some missing. The profile covers 150,000 to 200,000 clones, with 88% appearing a single time and more than 5% taken by the ten largest. Sequencing used peripheral blood, obtained on day 0 of AZD1222 vaccination. The source of these receptors is an adult in good health. CDR3s include the opening cysteine and the closing phenylalanine or tryptophan. The order of the fields is J gene, clone size, D gene, V gene, CDR3 protein, CDR3 DNA. A D gene is named only where the DNA matches it firmly. Only part of the rows carry a size: once, few, many, or a class if the clone is expanded.

TRBJ2-2,-,-,TRBV19,CASSALGAGELFF,TGTGCCAGTAGTGCCTTAGGGGCCGGGGAGCTGTTTTTT
TRBJ1-1,-,-,TRBV28,CASSRYNTEAFF,TGTGCCAGCAGCCGTTATAACACTGAAGCTTTCTTT
TRBJ2-1,-,-,TRBV7-2,CASSRKSGGSEQFF,TGTGCCAGCAGTCGAAAGTCCGGGGGCAGTGAGCAGTTCTTC
TRBJ1-4,-,-,TRBV11-2,CASSGNGGSNEKLFF,TGTGCCAGCAGCGGGAACGGGGGGTCTAATGAAAAACTGTTTTTT
TRBJ2-3,-,-,TRBV2,CASSTGQTDTQYF,TGTGCCAGCAGTACAGGACAGACAGATACGCAGTATTTT
TRBJ2-5,-,TRBD2,TRBV7-2,CASSLSLLAGEETQYF,TGTGCCAGCAGCTTGTCCCTACTAGCGGGGGAAGAGACCCAGTACTTC
TRBJ1-5,-,-,TRBV9,CASSPGDSNQPQHF,TGTGCCAGCAGCCCCGGGGATAGCAATCAGCCCCAGCATTTT
TRBJ2-1,-,TRBD2,TRBV7-3,CASSLALGLAPYNEQFF,TGTGCCAGCAGCTTAGCCTTGGGACTAGCGCCCTACAATGAGCAGTTCTTC
TRBJ1-1,-,-,TRBV25-1,CASSGGATEAFF,TGTGCCAGCAGTGGGGGGGCCACTGAAGCTTTCTTT
TRBJ1-2,-,TRBD1,TRBV6-5,CASIQRTGPIYGYTF,TGTGCCAGCATCCAAAGGACAGGTCCAATCTATGGCTACACCTTC
TRBJ2-7,-,-,TRBV2,CASSEARYPYEQYF,TGTGCCAGCAGTGAAGCTAGATACCCCTACGAGCAGTACTTC
TRBJ2-1,-,-,TRBV7-9,CASSLGLGGVFNEQFF,TGTGCCAGCAGCTTAGGTTTGGGGGGCGTATTCAATGAGCAGTTCTTC
TRBJ1-5,-,TRBD1,TRBV27,CASSFGQVNQPQHF,TGTGCCAGCAGTTTTGGACAGGTGAATCAGCCCCAGCATTTT
TRBJ1-5,-,-,TRBV30,CAWSVGRGRDQPQHF,TGTGCCTGGAGTGTAGGCAGGGGTCGAGATCAGCCCCAGCATTTT
TRBJ2-5,once,-,TRBV24-1,CATSDAGQQETQYF,TGTGCCACCAGTGACGCCGGACAGCAAGAGACCCAGTACTTC
TRBJ2-1,-,TRBD2,TRBV7-9,CASSLARDSGNEQFF,TGTGCCAGCAGCTTAGCGAGGGATAGCGGGAACGAGCAGTTCTTC
TRBJ1-1,-,-,TRBV7-8,CASSFKFNTEAFF,TGTGCCAGCAGTTTCAAGTTTAACACTGAAGCTTTCTTT
TRBJ2-7,-,-,TRBV6-6,CASRSGSGYEQYF,TGTGCCAGCAGGTCGGGATCTGGCTACGAGCAGTACTTC
TRBJ1-5,once,-,TRBV15,CATSRGGTDYQPQHF,TGTGCCACCAGCAGAGGAGGGACGGACTATCAGCCCCAGCATTTT
TRBJ2-3,-,-,TRBV7-9,CASSLSQGRHGTDTQYF,TGTGCCAGCAGCTTATCTCAGGGGAGGCATGGGACAGATACGCAGTATTTT
TRBJ2-3,-,-,TRBV9,CASSVEPGGTDTQYF,TGTGCCAGCAGCGTCGAGCCAGGGGGCACAGATACGCAGTATTTT
TRBJ1-4,-,-,TRBV7-9,CASSLRGQRNEKLFF,TGTGCCAGCAGCTTACGCGGACAGCGGAATGAAAAACTGTTTTTT
TRBJ1-1,-,-,TRBV5-1,CASSLAGEGIAFF,TGCGCCAGCAGCTTGGCCGGGGAGGGTATAGCTTTCTTT
TRBJ1-5,-,TRBD1,TRBV28,CASSHGQVNQPQHF,TGTGCCAGCAGTCATGGACAGGTGAATCAGCCCCAGCATTTT
TRBJ1-4,-,-,TRBV5-1,CASSFGRGGAGNEKLFF,TGCGCCAGCAGCTTTGGGCGCGGGGGCGCAGGTAATGAAAAACTGTTTTTT
TRBJ1-4,-,-,TRBV7-9,CASSLVTEEKLFF,TGTGCCAGCAGCTTAGTAACGGAGGAAAAACTGTTTTTT
TRBJ2-2,-,TRBD2,TRBV7-3,CASSSSGVNTGELFF,TGTGCCAGCAGCTCCAGCGGGGTCAACACCGGGGAGCTGTTTTTT
TRBJ2-5,-,-,TRBV27,CASSFSIRRGRIQETQYF,TGTGCCAGCAGTTTCTCGATTCGACGGGGCCGCATCCAAGAGACCCAGTACTTC